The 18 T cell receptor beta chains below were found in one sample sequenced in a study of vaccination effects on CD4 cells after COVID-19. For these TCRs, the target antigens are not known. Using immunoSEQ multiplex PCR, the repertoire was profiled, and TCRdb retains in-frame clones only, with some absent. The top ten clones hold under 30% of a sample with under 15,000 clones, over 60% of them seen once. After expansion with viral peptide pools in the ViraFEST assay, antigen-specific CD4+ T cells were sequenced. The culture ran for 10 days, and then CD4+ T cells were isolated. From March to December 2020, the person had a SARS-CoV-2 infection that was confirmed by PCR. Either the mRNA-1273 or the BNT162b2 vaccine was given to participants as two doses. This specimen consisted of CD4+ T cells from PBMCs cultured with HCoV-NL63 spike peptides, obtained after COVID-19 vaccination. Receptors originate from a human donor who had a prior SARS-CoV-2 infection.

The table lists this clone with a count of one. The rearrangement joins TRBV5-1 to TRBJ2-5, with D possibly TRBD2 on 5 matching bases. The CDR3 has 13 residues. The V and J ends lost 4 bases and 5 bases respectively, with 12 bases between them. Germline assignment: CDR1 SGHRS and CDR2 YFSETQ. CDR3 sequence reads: CASSLPGGETQYF. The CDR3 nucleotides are TGCGCCAGCAGCCTCCCGGGCGGGGAGACCCAGTACTTC.

In DNA form, the CDR3 reads TGTGCCAGCAGCTTAGGGGACTCCACCTCTCCAAATGAGCAGTTCTTC. It is translated as CASSLGDSTSPNEQFF. This chain uses TRBV7-6 with TRBJ2-1, with D tentatively TRBD2 (6 bases). With 1 base removed from V and 7 bases from J, the gap between germline ends came to 17 bases. The V gene's germline CDR1 is SGHVS and CDR2 FNYEAQ. The CDR3 totals 16 residues.

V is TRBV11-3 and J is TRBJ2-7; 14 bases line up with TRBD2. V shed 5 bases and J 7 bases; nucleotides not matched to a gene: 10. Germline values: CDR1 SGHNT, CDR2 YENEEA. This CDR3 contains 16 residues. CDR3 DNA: TGTGCCAGCAGCCCGGGACTAGCGGGAGTATCGTGGGAGCAGTACTTC. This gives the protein CASSPGLAGVSWEQYF.

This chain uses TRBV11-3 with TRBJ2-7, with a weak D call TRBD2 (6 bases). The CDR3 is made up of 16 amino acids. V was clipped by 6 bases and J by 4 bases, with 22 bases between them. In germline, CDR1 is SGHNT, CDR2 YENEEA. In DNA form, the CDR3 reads TGTGCCAGCAGAGATACCGGGGGACCTCGCATTTACGAGCAGTACTTC. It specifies CASRDTGGPRIYEQYF.

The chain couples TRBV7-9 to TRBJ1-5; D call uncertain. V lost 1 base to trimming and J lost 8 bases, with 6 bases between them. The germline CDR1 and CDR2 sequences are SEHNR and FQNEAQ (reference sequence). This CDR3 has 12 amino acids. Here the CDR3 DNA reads TGTGCCAGCAGCTTAGGCGTTGAGCCCCAGCATTTT. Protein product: CASSLGVEPQHF.

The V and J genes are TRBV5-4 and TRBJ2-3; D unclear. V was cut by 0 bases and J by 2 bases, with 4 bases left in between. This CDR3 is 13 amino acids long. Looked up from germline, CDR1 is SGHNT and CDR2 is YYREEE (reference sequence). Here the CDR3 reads CASSLDLTDTQYF. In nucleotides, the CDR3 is TGTGCCAGCAGCTTGGACCTCACAGATACGCAGTATTTT.

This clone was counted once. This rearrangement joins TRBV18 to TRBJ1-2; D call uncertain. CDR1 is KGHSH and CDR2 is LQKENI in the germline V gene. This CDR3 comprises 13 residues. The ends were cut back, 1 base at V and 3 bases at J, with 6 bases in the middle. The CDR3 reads CASSPQQDYGYTF. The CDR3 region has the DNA TGTGCCAGCTCACCACAGCAGGACTATGGCTACACCTTC. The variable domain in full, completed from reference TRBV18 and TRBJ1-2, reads NAGVMQNPRHLVRRRGQEARLRCSPMKGHSHVYWYRQLPEEGLKFMVYLQKENIIDESGMPKERFSAEFPKEGPSILRIQQVVRGDSAAYFCASSPQQDYGYTFGSGTRLTVV.

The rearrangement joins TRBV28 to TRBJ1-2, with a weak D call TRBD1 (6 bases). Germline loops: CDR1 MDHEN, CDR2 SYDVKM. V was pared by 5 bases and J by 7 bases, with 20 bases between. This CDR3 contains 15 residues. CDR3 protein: CASSPLNQGRGGYTF. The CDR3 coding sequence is TGTGCCAGCAGTCCCTTAAATCAGGGGCGGGGTGGCTACACCTTC.

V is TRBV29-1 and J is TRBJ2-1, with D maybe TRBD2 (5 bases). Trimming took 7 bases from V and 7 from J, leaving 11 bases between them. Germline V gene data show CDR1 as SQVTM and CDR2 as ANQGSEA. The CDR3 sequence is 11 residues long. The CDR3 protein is CSAPGWNEQFF. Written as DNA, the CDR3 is TGCAGCGCCCCGGGGTGGAATGAGCAGTTCTTC.

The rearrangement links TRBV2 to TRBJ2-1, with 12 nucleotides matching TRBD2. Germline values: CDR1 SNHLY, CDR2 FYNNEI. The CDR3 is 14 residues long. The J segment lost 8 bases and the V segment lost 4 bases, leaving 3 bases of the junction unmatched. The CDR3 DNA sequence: TGTGCCAGCAGTGGGACTAGCGGGATGGATGAGCAGTTCTTC. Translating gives CASSGTSGMDEQFF.

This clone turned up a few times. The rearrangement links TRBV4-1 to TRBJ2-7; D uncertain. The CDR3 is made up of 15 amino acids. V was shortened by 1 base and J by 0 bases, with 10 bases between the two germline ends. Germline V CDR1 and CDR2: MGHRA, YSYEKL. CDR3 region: CASSQAPTDSYEQYF. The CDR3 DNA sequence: TGCGCCAGCAGCCAAGCCCCCACAGACTCCTACGAGCAGTACTTC.

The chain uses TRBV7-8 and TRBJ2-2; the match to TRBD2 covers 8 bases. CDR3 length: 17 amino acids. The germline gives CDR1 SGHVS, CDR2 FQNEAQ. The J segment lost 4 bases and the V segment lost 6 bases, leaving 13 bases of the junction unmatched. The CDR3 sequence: CASSPGTSLYLTGELFF. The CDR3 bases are TGTGCCAGCAGTCCCGGGACTAGTTTATATCTCACCGGGGAGCTGTTTTTT.

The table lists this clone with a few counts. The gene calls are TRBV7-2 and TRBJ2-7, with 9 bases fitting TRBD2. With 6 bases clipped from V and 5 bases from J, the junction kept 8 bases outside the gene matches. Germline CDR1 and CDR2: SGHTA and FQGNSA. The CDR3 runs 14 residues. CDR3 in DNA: TGTGCCAGCAGTACTATAGCGGGAGACGACGAGCAGTACTTC. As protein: CASSTIAGDDEQYF.

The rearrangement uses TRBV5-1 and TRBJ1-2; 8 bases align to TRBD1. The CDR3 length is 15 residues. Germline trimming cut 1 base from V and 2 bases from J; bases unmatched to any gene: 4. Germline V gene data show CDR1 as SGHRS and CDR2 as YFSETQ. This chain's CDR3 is CASSLLAGGNYGYTF. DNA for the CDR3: TGCGCCAGCAGCTTGTTGGCAGGGGGCAACTATGGCTACACCTTC.

CDR3 loop: CASSFSQTGRTEAFF. CDR3 DNA sequence: TGTGCCAGCAGTTTCTCCCAGACAGGGCGAACTGAAGCTTTCTTT. The rearrangement uses TRBV28 and TRBJ1-1, with TRBD1 identical over 7 bases. The CDR3 length is 15 residues. J lost 5 bases, V lost 3 bases, and 9 bases had no gene match. Germline V gives CDR1 MDHEN, CDR2 SYDVKM.

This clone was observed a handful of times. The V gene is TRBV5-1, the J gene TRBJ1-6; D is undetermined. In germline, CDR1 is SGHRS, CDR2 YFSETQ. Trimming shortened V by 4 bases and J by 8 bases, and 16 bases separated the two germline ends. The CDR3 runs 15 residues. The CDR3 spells CASSRRVGRDSPLHF. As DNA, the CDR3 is TGCGCCAGCAGCCGACGGGTGGGTAGGGATTCACCCCTCCACTTT.

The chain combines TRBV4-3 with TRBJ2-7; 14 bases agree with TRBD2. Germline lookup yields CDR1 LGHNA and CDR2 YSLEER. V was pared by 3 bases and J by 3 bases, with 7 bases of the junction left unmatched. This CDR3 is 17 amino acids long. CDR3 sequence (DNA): TGCGCCAGCAGCCAGGGACTAGCGGGAGTGGGAGGCTACGAGCAGTACTTC. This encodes CASSQGLAGVGGYEQYF.

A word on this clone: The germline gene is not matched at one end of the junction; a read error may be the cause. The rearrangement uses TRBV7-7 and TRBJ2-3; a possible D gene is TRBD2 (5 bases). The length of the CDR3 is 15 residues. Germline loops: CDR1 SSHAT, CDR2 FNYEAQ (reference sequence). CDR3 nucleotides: TGTGCTAGCAGCTTGGGAACGGGGTCCACAGATACGCAGTATTTT. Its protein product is CASSLGTGSTDTQYF.